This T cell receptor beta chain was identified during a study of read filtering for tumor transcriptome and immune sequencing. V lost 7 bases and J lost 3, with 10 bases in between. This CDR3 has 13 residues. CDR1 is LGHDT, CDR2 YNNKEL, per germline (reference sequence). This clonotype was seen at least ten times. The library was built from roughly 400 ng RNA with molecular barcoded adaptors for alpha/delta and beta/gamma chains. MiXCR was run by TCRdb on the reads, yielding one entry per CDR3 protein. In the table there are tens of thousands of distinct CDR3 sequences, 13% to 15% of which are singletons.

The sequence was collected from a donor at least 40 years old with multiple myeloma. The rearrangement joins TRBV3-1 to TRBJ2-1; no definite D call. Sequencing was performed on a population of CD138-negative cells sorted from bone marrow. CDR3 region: CASTPDGYNEQFF. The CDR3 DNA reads TGTGCCAGCACCCCTGACGGCTACAATGAGCAGTTCTTC.